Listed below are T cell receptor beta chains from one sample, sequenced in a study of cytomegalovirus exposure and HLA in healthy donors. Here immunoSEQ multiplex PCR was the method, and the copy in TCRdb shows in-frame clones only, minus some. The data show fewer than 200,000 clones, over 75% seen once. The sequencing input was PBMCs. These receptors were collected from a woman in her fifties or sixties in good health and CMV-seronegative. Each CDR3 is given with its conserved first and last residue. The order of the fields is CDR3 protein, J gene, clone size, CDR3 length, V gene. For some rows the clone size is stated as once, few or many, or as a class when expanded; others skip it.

CDR3aa: CASSVAGDGTLNEQFF; j_gene: TRBJ2-1; abundance: NA; len: 16; v_gene: TRBV9
CDR3aa: CSVVADNEQFF; j_gene: TRBJ2-1; abundance: NA; len: 11; v_gene: TRBV29-1
CDR3aa: CSVESLAIQETQYF; j_gene: TRBJ2-5; abundance: NA; len: 14; v_gene: TRBV29-1
CDR3aa: CASSSGETQYF; j_gene: TRBJ2-5; abundance: NA; len: 11; v_gene: TRBV14
CDR3aa: CAWRAAGGLSYNEQFF; j_gene: TRBJ2-1; abundance: NA; len: 16; v_gene: TRBV30
CDR3aa: CASSLPGLNEQFF; j_gene: TRBJ2-1; abundance: once; len: 13; v_gene: TRBV28
CDR3aa: CSVRFGTGTNQPQHF; j_gene: TRBJ1-5; abundance: NA; len: 15; v_gene: TRBV29-1
CDR3aa: CASSFVGSGTMDTQYF; j_gene: TRBJ2-3; abundance: NA; len: 16; v_gene: TRBV7-9
CDR3aa: CASSNEGGNQPQHF; j_gene: TRBJ1-5; abundance: NA; len: 14; v_gene: TRBV19
CDR3aa: CASSLPSRNSWQLFF; j_gene: TRBJ2-2; abundance: few; len: 15; v_gene: TRBV28
CDR3aa: CASSPGGGRGYTF; j_gene: TRBJ1-2; abundance: NA; len: 13; v_gene: TRBV25-1
CDR3aa: CATSMRTSADTQYF; j_gene: TRBJ2-3; abundance: NA; len: 14; v_gene: TRBV15
CDR3aa: CASSLTTGEVGTEAFF; j_gene: TRBJ1-1; abundance: NA; len: 16; v_gene: TRBV28
CDR3aa: CASSLTGRNYGYTF; j_gene: TRBJ1-2; abundance: few; len: 14; v_gene: TRBV5-4
CDR3aa: CASSAYRTGTGNEQFF; j_gene: TRBJ2-1; abundance: NA; len: 16; v_gene: TRBV2
CDR3aa: CASSESLNTGELFF; j_gene: TRBJ2-2; abundance: NA; len: 14; v_gene: TRBV10-2
CDR3aa: CASSPSGYRPEAFF; j_gene: TRBJ1-1; abundance: NA; len: 14; v_gene: TRBV28
CDR3aa: CASSDRVNTGELFF; j_gene: TRBJ2-2; abundance: NA; len: 14; v_gene: TRBV7-6
CDR3aa: CASKTGVQSDTQYF; j_gene: TRBJ2-3; abundance: NA; len: 14; v_gene: TRBV19
CDR3aa: CASGRGESGELFF; j_gene: TRBJ2-2; abundance: NA; len: 13; v_gene: TRBV27
CDR3aa: CASSSLAWGVSSYNEQFF; j_gene: TRBJ2-1; abundance: NA; len: 18; v_gene: TRBV5-1
CDR3aa: CASRVSGGPYNEQFF; j_gene: TRBJ2-1; abundance: NA; len: 15; v_gene: TRBV6-5
CDR3aa: CASRKQGFGSGELFF; j_gene: TRBJ2-2; abundance: few; len: 15; v_gene: TRBV19
CDR3aa: CASSSKSRGRGDTQYF; j_gene: TRBJ2-3; abundance: once; len: 16; v_gene: TRBV11-2
CDR3aa: CASSYGTGSANEKLFF; j_gene: TRBJ1-4; abundance: few; len: 16; v_gene: TRBV6-5
CDR3aa: CSELLQETQYF; j_gene: TRBJ2-5; abundance: NA; len: 11; v_gene: TRBV20-1
CDR3aa: CASSIDRVWTDTQYF; j_gene: TRBJ2-3; abundance: NA; len: 15; v_gene: TRBV5-6
CDR3aa: CASSARESSYNEQFF; j_gene: TRBJ2-1; abundance: NA; len: 15; v_gene: TRBV2
CDR3aa: CASSLNRGTGRETQYF; j_gene: TRBJ2-5; abundance: NA; len: 16; v_gene: TRBV5-4
CDR3aa: CASSISGYEQFF; j_gene: TRBJ2-1; abundance: few; len: 12; v_gene: TRBV19
CDR3aa: CASSLGPGGDYEQYF; j_gene: TRBJ2-7; abundance: NA; len: 15; v_gene: TRBV5-1
CDR3aa: CASSPRVAATVVYEQYF; j_gene: TRBJ2-7; abundance: NA; len: 17; v_gene: TRBV7-9
CDR3aa: CASPRGRVNTGELFF; j_gene: TRBJ2-2; abundance: NA; len: 15; v_gene: TRBV7-9
CDR3aa: CASSQDGTSNEQFF; j_gene: TRBJ2-1; abundance: NA; len: 14; v_gene: TRBV4-2
CDR3aa: CASSPSALGYGYTF; j_gene: TRBJ1-2; abundance: NA; len: 14; v_gene: TRBV7-8
CDR3aa: CATSSLQVNTEAFF; j_gene: TRBJ1-1; abundance: once; len: 14; v_gene: TRBV15
CDR3aa: CASSHDGNAEAFF; j_gene: TRBJ1-1; abundance: few; len: 13; v_gene: TRBV18
CDR3aa: CASSSGTGIHEQFF; j_gene: TRBJ2-1; abundance: NA; len: 14; v_gene: TRBV9
CDR3aa: CASSFDRDTDTQYF; j_gene: TRBJ2-3; abundance: NA; len: 14; v_gene: TRBV5-4
CDR3aa: CASSALQGGGYTF; j_gene: TRBJ1-2; abundance: NA; len: 13; v_gene: TRBV6-4
CDR3aa: CASSPTSGTYNEQFF; j_gene: TRBJ2-1; abundance: NA; len: 15; v_gene: TRBV7-3
CDR3aa: CASSLSASGTDMQYF; j_gene: TRBJ2-3; abundance: NA; len: 15; v_gene: TRBV7-3
CDR3aa: CASSNRENYGYTF; j_gene: TRBJ1-2; abundance: NA; len: 13; v_gene: TRBV19
CDR3aa: CASSQEGRGPYNEQFF; j_gene: TRBJ2-1; abundance: NA; len: 16; v_gene: TRBV4-2
CDR3aa: CASRHGRAGGPGDTQYF; j_gene: TRBJ2-3; abundance: few; len: 17; v_gene: TRBV7-8
CDR3aa: CASSSLNSGSGNTIYF; j_gene: TRBJ1-3; abundance: NA; len: 16; v_gene: TRBV7-8
CDR3aa: CASSLMGAEFLGF; j_gene: TRBJ2-7; abundance: NA; len: 13; v_gene: TRBV28